These 25 T cell receptor beta chains were sequenced from one sample in a study of naive and memory T cell subsets (dated by TCRdb to about 2017). A robust, sensitive protocol for the amplification, sequencing and analysis of TCRs was described in the study, in which 3' ligation of a UMI-containing oligonucleotide to TCR cDNA was used. The library was obtained by 5' RACE. TCRdb lists the instrument as Illumina MiSeq. The ligated cDNA was amplified in four rounds of PCR with nested alpha and beta constant region primers together with the SP2 primer. TCRdb reran the public reads through fastp at Q25 and MiXCR, keeping productive beta chains. Rows with a matching CDR3 protein are joined into one entry that keeps the most common DNA and genes. For this sample there are tens of thousands of distinct CDR3 sequences; 7% to 8.5% appear just once. The ten largest clones take up around 9.7% of the sample. Receptors originate from a male donor in good health.

The table lists this clonotype with a few counts. The CDR3 coding sequence is TGTGCCAGCAGTTTAGTTCCATCGTCGGATACGCAGTATTTT. Translation: CASSLVPSSDTQYF. The chain is built from TRBV27 and TRBJ2-3, with D unclear. The germline V gene encodes CDR1 MNHEY and CDR2 SMNVEV (reference sequence). This CDR3 spans 14 amino acids. V dropped 2 bases and J dropped 6 bases, with 12 bases sitting between them.

This clonotype occurred many times. The chain recombines TRBV29-1 with TRBJ1-1; the D gene is possibly TRBD1 (6 bases). Trimming cost V 5 bases and J 5 bases, with 15 bases left between them. CDR1 is SQVTM and CDR2 is ANQGSEA in the germline V gene. The CDR3 has 13 amino acids. The CDR3, as DNA: TGCAGCGTTTGGGTTTGGGGGACAACTGAAGCTTTCTTT. It translates to CSVWVWGTTEAFF.

The chain uses TRBV5-1 and TRBJ2-2, with D perhaps matching TRBD1 or TRBD2 (6 bases each). CDR3 size: 16 residues. The germline gives CDR1 SGHRS, CDR2 YFSETQ. V was clipped by 4 bases and J by 3 bases, with 16 bases between them. The CDR3 sequence: CASSPPGAGDTGELFF. The DNA for the CDR3 is TGCGCCAGCAGCCCCCCGGGGGCAGGGGACACCGGGGAGCTGTTTTTT.

This clonotype appeared many times. The V and J genes are TRBV20-1 and TRBJ2-1, with TRBD2 matching over 7 bases. This CDR3 region has 15 residues. Trimming took 4 bases from V and 5 from J; bases not matched to a gene: 11. The germline V gene encodes CDR1 DFQATT and CDR2 SNEGSKA (reference sequence). The CDR3 sequence: CSATTPSGRNNEQFF. The CDR3 nucleotides read TGCAGTGCTACCACTCCTAGCGGACGGAACAATGAGCAGTTCTTC.

This clonotype was observed at least ten times. The rearrangement joins TRBV5-1 to TRBJ2-1; 10 bases agree with TRBD2. Germline V gene lookup returns CDR1 SGHRS and CDR2 YFSETQ. The CDR3 has 16 amino acids. With 1 base clipped from V and 7 bases from J, the junction kept 8 bases outside the gene matches. CDR3 sequence: CASSLLPAGGGNEQFF. The CDR3 region has the DNA TGCGCCAGCAGCTTGCTTCCAGCGGGAGGGGGGAATGAGCAGTTCTTC.

This clonotype has more than one count but fewer than ten. This rearrangement joins TRBV6-4 to TRBJ2-1, with 12 bases fitting TRBD2. Looked up from germline, CDR1 is MRHNA and CDR2 is SNTAGT. With V trimmed by 4 bases and J by 9 bases, 7 bases remained unmatched. The CDR3 runs 15 residues. The CDR3 sequence is CASSVLAGGPGEQFF. The CDR3, as DNA: TGTGCCAGCAGTGTACTAGCGGGGGGACCGGGTGAGCAGTTCTTC.

This clonotype has a handful of counts. This chain uses TRBV6-6 with TRBJ2-1; 9 bases are a match to TRBD1. Germline V lookup: CDR1 MNHNY, CDR2 SVGAGI (reference sequence). The CDR3 loop spans 13 amino acids. The junction had 5 bases not matched to a gene; V was cut back by 7 bases and J by 7 bases. CDR3 amino acids: CASMGQGLNEQFF. CDR3 bases: TGTGCCAGCATGGGACAGGGTCTGAATGAGCAGTTCTTC.

This clonotype appeared a few times. The J gene is TRBJ1-6, the V gene TRBV7-9, with D hard to call. V was trimmed by 1 base and J by 7 bases, leaving 11 bases between them. CDR3 size: 15 residues. CDR1 is SEHNR, CDR2 FQNEAQ, per germline (reference sequence). DNA for the CDR3: TGTGCCAGCAGCTTAGGTGTAGGTAGCAATTCACCCCTCCACTTT. It translates to CASSLGVGSNSPLHF. Full variable domain (rest looked up from reference TRBV7-9 and TRBJ1-6): DTGVSQNPRHKITKRGQNVTFRCDPISEHNRLYWYRQTLGQGPEFLTYFQNEAQLEKSRLLSDRFSAERPKGSFSTLEIQRTEQGDSAMYLCASSLGVGSNSPLHFGNGTRLTVT.

The rearrangement links TRBV19 to TRBJ1-5; D uncertain. Germline loops: CDR1 LNHDA, CDR2 SQIVND (reference sequence). This CDR3 is 13 amino acids long. V dropped 2 bases and J dropped 3 bases, with 5 bases sitting between them. The CDR3 reads CASSIQLNQPQHF. The CDR3 DNA follows: TGTGCCAGTAGTATACAGCTCAATCAGCCCCAGCATTTT.

This chain links TRBV5-6 with TRBJ2-5; D may be TRBD1 or TRBD2 (5 bases each). There are 17 residues in the CDR3. Germline-derived CDR1 and CDR2 are SGHDT and YYEEEE. Trimming pared 4 bases from V and 4 bases from J, leaving 23 bases between. CDR3 nucleotides: TGTGCCAGCAGCGGGGGACCCCGGACCCGAGATGGAGAGACCCAGTACTTC. Translating it yields CASSGGPRTRDGETQYF.

This clonotype was recorded many times. The rearrangement uses TRBV18 and TRBJ2-1; D is possibly TRBD2 (6 bases). This CDR3 spans 17 amino acids. Germline V gives CDR1 KGHSH, CDR2 LQKENI. V lost 4 bases and J lost 7, with 23 bases in between. The CDR3 is CASSLYAGTPKGNEQFF. The DNA for the CDR3 is TGTGCCAGCTCACTATATGCCGGGACTCCCAAGGGGAATGAGCAGTTCTTC.

This clonotype was counted many times. This chain uses TRBV2 with TRBJ1-2; no reliable D call. V lost 8 bases and J 4 bases, leaving 11 bases between the germline ends. The germline CDR1 and CDR2 sequences are SNHLY and FYNNEI. The CDR3 length is 12 residues. The CDR3 is CASSAAFYGYTF. As DNA, the CDR3 is TGTGCCAGCTCGGCAGCTTTCTATGGCTACACCTTC. Full variable domain (remainder filled in from reference TRBV2 and TRBJ1-2): EPEVTQTPSHQVTQMGQEVILRCVPISNHLYFYWYRQILGQKVEFLVSFYNNEISEKSEIFDDQFSVERPDGSNFTLKIRSTKLEDSAMYFCASSAAFYGYTFGSGTRLTVV.

J is TRBJ2-2 and V is TRBV18, with TRBD1 identical over 7 bases. V gave up 3 bases and J gave up 1 base; unmatched junction bases: 5. This CDR3 has 16 residues. Looked up from germline, CDR1 is KGHSH and CDR2 is LQKENI. CDR3 coding DNA: TGTGCCAGCTCACCCCAAGGGGGCCTGAACACCGGGGAGCTGTTTTTT. As protein: CASSPQGGLNTGELFF.

This clonotype was seen at least ten times. The chain has TRBV12-5 and TRBJ1-5, with D perhaps matching TRBD1 (6 bases). Germline assignment: CDR1 LGHNT and CDR2 FRNRAP. Trimming cost V 3 bases and J 0 bases, with 15 bases left between them. The CDR3 is 17 amino acids. The CDR3 sequence: CASGLWTAGDSNQPQHF. CDR3 in DNA: TGTGCTAGTGGTTTATGGACAGCGGGGGATAGCAATCAGCCCCAGCATTTT.

In its sample, this clonotype was seen a few times. The rearrangement uses TRBV6-5 and TRBJ2-7; D is unresolved. Germline-derived CDR1 and CDR2 are MNHEY and SVGAGI. The germline V and J ends were trimmed by 0 bases and 9 bases, with 12 bases remaining between them. This CDR3 is built from 13 residues. The CDR3 DNA is TGTGCCAGCAGTTACTCTGGCAGCTTCTTGCAGTACTTC. Protein: CASSYSGSFLQYF.

This clonotype showed up many times. V gene TRBV6-1 combines with J gene TRBJ1-4; possible D gene TRBD1, 5 bases. The V gene's germline CDR1 is MNHNS and CDR2 SASEGT. The germline V and J ends were trimmed by 1 base and 5 bases, with 11 bases remaining between them. This CDR3 contains 15 residues. The CDR3 region is CASSEDGTENEKLFF. DNA for the CDR3: TGTGCCAGCAGTGAAGACGGGACGGAGAATGAAAAACTGTTTTTT.

At least ten counts were recorded for this clonotype. This rearrangement joins TRBV7-2 to TRBJ1-5; D not resolved. Trimming took 5 bases from V and 4 from J, leaving 12 bases between them. The CDR3 is 14 residues long. Germline V gene sequence: CDR1 SGHTA, CDR2 FQGNSA. CDR3 coding DNA: TGTGCCAGCAGCCTCCCGGTGGGGAATCAGCCCCAGCATTTT. Translation gives CASSLPVGNQPQHF.

This clonotype was counted only a few times. The chain joins TRBV2 to TRBJ2-3, with D possibly matching TRBD2 (6 bases). CDR1 and CDR2 (germline): SNHLY, FYNNEI. V was cut by 4 bases and J by 4 bases, with 15 bases left in between. The CDR3 contains 15 residues. Written as DNA, the CDR3 is TGTGCCAGCAGTGTGGGTGCGGGAACAGCAGATACGCAGTATTTT. As protein: CASSVGAGTADTQYF. The variable domain in full, completed from reference TRBV2 and TRBJ2-3, reads EPEVTQTPSHQVTQMGQEVILRCVPISNHLYFYWYRQILGQKVEFLVSFYNNEISEKSEIFDDQFSVERPDGSNFTLKIRSTKLEDSAMYFCASSVGAGTADTQYFGPGTRLTVL.

The chain combines TRBV6-5 with TRBJ1-6; D gene unclear. The CDR3 runs 16 residues. Germline V lookup: CDR1 MNHEY, CDR2 SVGAGI. Deletions cut 5 bases from V and 9 bases from J, with 20 bases between. The CDR3 DNA sequence: TGTGCCAGCAGTAGCGGGTTCTCACCCGGTGGTTCACCCCTCCACTTT. This translates into CASSSGFSPGGSPLHF.

The chain couples TRBV27 to TRBJ2-3; the match to TRBD2 covers 9 bases. J lost 0 bases, V lost 8 bases, and 6 bases had no gene match. In germline, CDR1 is MNHEY, CDR2 SMNVEV (reference sequence). CDR3 length: 15 residues. CDR3 nucleotides: TGTGCCAGCGGCCAGGGGACTAGCAGCACAGATACGCAGTATTTT. Its protein is CASGQGTSSTDTQYF.

This clonotype was seen ten or more times. This chain links TRBV6-5 with TRBJ2-7; TRBD1 aligns across 7 bases. With V trimmed by 4 bases and J by 3 bases, 6 bases remained unmatched. Germline V gene sequence: CDR1 MNHEY, CDR2 SVGAGI. This CDR3 has 14 amino acids. The CDR3 protein is CASSFQGVGYEQYF. CDR3 nucleotide sequence: TGTGCCAGCAGTTTTCAGGGGGTAGGCTACGAGCAGTACTTC.

There are a few counts of this clonotype. The rearrangement uses TRBV3-1 and TRBJ1-1, with TRBD1 matching over 11 bases. The CDR3 totals 16 residues. Germline CDR1 is LGHDT and CDR2 is YNNKEL (reference sequence). V trimming: 0 bases; J trimming: 5 bases; junction bases outside the gene matches: 5. In DNA, the CDR3 is TGTGCCAGCAGCCAAGAGGACAGGGGGCTCGGAACTGAAGCTTTCTTT. It codes for CASSQEDRGLGTEAFF.

The CDR3: CAISESTLAGGPQETQYF. CDR3 bases: TGTGCCATCAGTGAGTCGACACTAGCGGGAGGGCCCCAAGAGACCCAGTACTTC. The chain is built from TRBV10-3 and TRBJ2-5; 13 bases match TRBD2. From germline, CDR1 is ENHRY and CDR2 SYGVKD. CDR3 size: 18 residues. Trimming cost V 0 bases and J 1 base; bases outside gene matches: 5.

This clonotype has a handful of counts. This chain uses TRBV29-1 with TRBJ1-2, with 8 bases fitting TRBD1. This CDR3 spans 12 amino acids. Germline V gene sequence: CDR1 SQVTM, CDR2 ANQGSEA. V lost 7 bases, J lost 5 bases, and 6 bases stayed unmatched. The chain's CDR3 is CSAGTGVYGYTF. The DNA for the CDR3 is TGCAGCGCCGGGACAGGCGTTTATGGCTACACCTTC.

The chain joins TRBV29-1 to TRBJ1-2; D gene uncertain. Trimming took off 2 bases at V and 6 bases at J, with 7 bases between the two ends. The CDR3 runs to 11 residues. Germline loops: CDR1 SQVTM, CDR2 ANQGSEA. The CDR3 sequence is CSVERQDGYTF. The CDR3 bases are TGCAGCGTTGAAAGGCAAGATGGCTACACCTTC.